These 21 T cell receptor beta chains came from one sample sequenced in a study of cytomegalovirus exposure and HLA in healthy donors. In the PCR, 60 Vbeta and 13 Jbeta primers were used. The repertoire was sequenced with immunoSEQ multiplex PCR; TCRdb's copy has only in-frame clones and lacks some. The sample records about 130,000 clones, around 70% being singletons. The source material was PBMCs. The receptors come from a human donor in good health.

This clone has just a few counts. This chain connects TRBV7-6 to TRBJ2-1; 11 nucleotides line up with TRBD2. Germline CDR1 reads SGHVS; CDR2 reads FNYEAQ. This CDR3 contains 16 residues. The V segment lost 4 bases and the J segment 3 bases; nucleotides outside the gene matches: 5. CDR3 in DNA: TGTGCCAGCAGCTCAGGGACTAGCGGATACTACAATGAGCAGTTCTTC. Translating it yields CASSSGTSGYYNEQFF.

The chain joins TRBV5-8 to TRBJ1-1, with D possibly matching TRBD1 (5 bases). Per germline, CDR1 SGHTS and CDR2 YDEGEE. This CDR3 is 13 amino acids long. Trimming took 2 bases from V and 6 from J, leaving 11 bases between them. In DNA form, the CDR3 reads TGTGCCAGCAGCTTCGGGGGACGGGCTGAAGCTTTCTTT. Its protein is CASSFGGRAEAFF.

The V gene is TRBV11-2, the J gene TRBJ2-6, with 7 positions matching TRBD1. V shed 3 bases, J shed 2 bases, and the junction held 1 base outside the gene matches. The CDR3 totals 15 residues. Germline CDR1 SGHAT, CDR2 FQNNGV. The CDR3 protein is CASSFDRAGANVLTF. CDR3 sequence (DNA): TGTGCCAGCAGCTTCGACAGGGCTGGGGCCAACGTCCTGACTTTC. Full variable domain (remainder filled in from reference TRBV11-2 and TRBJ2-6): EAGVAQSPRYKIIEKRQSVAFWCNPISGHATLYWYQQILGQGPKLLIQFQNNGVVDDSQLPKDRFSAERLKGVDSTLKIQPAKLEDSAVYLCASSFDRAGANVLTFGAGSRLTVL.

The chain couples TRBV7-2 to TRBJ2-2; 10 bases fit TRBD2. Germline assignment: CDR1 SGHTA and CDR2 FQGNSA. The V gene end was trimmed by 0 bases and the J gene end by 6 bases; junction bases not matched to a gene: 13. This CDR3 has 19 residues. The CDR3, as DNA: TGTGCCAGCAGCTTAGCGTTAACGTTAGCGGGGGGAACTTCCGGGGAGCTGTTTTTT. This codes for CASSLALTLAGGTSGELFF.

CDR3 bases: TGTGCCAGCAGTGACTACGGACAGGGAGAGACCCAGTACTTC. Translated: CASSDYGQGETQYF. The rearrangement uses TRBV6-4 and TRBJ2-5; 8 nucleotides line up with TRBD1. The germline CDR1 and CDR2 sequences are MRHNA and SNTAGT. The V segment lost 1 base and the J segment 4 bases; nucleotides outside the gene matches: 2. The CDR3 covers 14 residues.

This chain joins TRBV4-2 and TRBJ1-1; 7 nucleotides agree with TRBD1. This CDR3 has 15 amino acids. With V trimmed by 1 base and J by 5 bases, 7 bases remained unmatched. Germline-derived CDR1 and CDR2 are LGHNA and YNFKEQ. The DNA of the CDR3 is TGTGCCAGCAGCCAAGGGCGACAGGGTGGAACTGAAGCTTTCTTT. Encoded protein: CASSQGRQGGTEAFF.

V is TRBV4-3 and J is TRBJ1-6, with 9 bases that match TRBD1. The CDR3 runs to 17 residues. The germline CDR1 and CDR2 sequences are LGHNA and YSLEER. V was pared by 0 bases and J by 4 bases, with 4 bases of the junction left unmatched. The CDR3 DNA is TGCGCCAGCAGCCAAGATTACAGGGGGCCGTATAATTCACCCCTCCACTTT. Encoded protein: CASSQDYRGPYNSPLHF.

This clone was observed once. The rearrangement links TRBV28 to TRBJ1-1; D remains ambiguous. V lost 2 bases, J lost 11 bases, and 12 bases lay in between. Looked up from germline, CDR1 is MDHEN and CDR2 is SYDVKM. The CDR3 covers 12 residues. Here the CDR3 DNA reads TGTGCCAGCAGTTTAGTGGCAACGAGGGCTTTCTTT. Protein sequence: CASSLVATRAFF.

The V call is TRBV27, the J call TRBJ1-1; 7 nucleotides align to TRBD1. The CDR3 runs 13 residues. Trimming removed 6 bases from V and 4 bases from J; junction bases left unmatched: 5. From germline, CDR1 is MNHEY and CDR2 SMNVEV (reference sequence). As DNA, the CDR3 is TGTGCCAGCAGACCACAGGGGCCCACTGAAGCTTTCTTT. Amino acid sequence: CASRPQGPTEAFF.

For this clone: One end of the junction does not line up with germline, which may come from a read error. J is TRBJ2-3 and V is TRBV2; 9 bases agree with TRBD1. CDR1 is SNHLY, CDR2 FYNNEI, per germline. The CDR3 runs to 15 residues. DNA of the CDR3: TGTGCCAGCAGCTTGGGGACAGGGCCCTTAAATACTCATAGTTTT. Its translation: CASSLGTGPLNTHSF. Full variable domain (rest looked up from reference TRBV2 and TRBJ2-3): EPEVTQTPSHQVTQMGQEVILRCVPISNHLYFYWYRQILGQKVEFLVSFYNNEISEKSEIFDDQFSVERPDGSNFTLKIRSTKLEDSAMYFCASSLGTGPLNTHSFGPGTRLTVL.

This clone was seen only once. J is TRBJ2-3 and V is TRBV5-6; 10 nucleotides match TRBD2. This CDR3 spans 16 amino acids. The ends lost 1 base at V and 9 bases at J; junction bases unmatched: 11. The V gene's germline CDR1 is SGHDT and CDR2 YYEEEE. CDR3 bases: TGTGCCAGCAGCTTGCCCGGGCCTAGCGGGAGTGTGACGCAGTATTTT. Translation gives CASSLPGPSGSVTQYF.

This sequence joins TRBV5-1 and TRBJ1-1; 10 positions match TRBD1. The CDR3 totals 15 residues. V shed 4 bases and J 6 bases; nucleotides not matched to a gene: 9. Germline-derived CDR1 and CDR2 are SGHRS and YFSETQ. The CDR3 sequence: CASSGVTGTGAEAFF. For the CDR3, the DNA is TGCGCCAGCAGCGGGGTGACCGGGACAGGGGCTGAAGCTTTCTTT.

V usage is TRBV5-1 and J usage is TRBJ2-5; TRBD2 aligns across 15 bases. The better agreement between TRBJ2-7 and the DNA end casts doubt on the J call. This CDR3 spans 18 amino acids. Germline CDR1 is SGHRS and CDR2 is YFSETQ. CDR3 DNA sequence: TGCGCCAGCAGCCCGGGACTAGCGGGGGGCATAAGCTCCTACGAGCAGTACTTC. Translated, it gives CASSPGLAGGISSYEQYF.

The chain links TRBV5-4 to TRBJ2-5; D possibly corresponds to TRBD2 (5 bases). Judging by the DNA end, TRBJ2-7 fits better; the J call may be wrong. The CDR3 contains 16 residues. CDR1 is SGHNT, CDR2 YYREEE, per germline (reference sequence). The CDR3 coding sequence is TGTGCCAGCAGCTTGGCCGGGAAGGGCGGCTCCTACGAGCAGTACTTC. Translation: CASSLAGKGGSYEQYF.

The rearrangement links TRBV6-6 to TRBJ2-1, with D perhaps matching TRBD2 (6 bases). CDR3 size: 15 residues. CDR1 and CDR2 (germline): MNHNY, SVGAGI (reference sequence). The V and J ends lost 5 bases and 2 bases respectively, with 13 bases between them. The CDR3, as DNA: TGTGCCAGCAGTCCCTCGGGACTTCCCTACAATGAGCAGTTCTTC. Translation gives CASSPSGLPYNEQFF.

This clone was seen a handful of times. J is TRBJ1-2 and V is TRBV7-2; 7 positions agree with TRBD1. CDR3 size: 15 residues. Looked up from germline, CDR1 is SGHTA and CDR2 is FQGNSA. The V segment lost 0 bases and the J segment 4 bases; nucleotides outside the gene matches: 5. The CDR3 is CASSLATGFTYGYTF. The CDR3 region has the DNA TGTGCCAGCAGCTTAGCGACAGGGTTTACCTATGGCTACACCTTC.

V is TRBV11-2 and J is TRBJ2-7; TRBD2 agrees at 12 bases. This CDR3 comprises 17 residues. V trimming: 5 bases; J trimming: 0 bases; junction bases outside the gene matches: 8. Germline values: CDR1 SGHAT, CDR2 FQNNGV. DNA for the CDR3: TGTGCCAGCAGCCTAGGGACTAGCGGGTCGATCTCCTACGAGCAGTACTTC. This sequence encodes CASSLGTSGSISYEQYF.

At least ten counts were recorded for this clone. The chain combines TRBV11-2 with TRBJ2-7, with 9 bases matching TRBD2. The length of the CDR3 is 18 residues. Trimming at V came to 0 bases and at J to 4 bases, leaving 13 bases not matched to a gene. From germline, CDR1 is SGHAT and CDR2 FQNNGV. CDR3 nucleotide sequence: TGTGCCAGCAGCTTAGATCGCGGGGGGGGCGGGGGGAGTTACGAGCAGTACTTC. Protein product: CASSLDRGGGGGSYEQYF.

The CDR3 loop is CASSVVGGRGYEQFF. CDR3 bases: TGTGCCAGCAGCGTAGTGGGGGGGAGGGGATATGAGCAGTTCTTC. The chain combines TRBV9 with TRBJ2-1; 7 bases are shared with TRBD2. Germline CDR1 reads SGDLS; CDR2 reads YYNGEE. The trim removed 0 bases at V and 8 bases at J, leaving 8 bases unmatched. The CDR3 consists of 15 residues.

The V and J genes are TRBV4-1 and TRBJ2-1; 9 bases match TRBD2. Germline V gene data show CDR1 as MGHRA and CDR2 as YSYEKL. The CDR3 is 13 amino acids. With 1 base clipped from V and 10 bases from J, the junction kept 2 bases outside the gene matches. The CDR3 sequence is CASSQGLAGEQFF. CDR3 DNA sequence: TGCGCCAGCAGCCAAGGGCTAGCGGGAGAGCAGTTCTTC.

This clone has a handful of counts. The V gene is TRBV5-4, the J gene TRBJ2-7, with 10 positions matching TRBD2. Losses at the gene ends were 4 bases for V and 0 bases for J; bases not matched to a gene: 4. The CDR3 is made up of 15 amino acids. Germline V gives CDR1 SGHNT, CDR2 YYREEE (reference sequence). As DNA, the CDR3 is TGTGCCAGCAGCCGCCCTAGCGGGAGCTCCTACGAGCAGTACTTC. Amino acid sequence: CASSRPSGSSYEQYF.